This T cell receptor beta chain was recorded in a study of T cells after yellow fever vaccination. From the 5' RACE reads, TCRdb called clonotypes with MiXCR, one entry per CDR3 protein. In the table there are a few hundred thousand distinct CDR3 sequences, approximately 12% of which are singletons. A single count supports this clonotype. Its target is not known. Notes on the study in general: A large majority of primary-vaccination clones showed up again after the booster (about 96% CD4, around 90% CD8). Weaker, the secondary response had a peak occurring faster, on day 5 versus 15.

The junction had 12 bases not matched to a gene; V was cut back by 10 bases and J by 7 bases. The germline CDR1 and CDR2 sequences are SGHRS and YFSETQ. The CDR3 loop spans 14 amino acids. The V and J genes are TRBV5-1 and TRBJ2-7, with 12 bases that match TRBD1. Sequencing was performed on CD4+ T cells sorted from PBMCs, taken 45 days after the yellow fever booster vaccination. The sequence was collected from a man under 40 who received the YFV17D yellow fever vaccine. The CDR3 spells CACTPGQGAREQYF. CDR3 nucleotide sequence: TGCGCCTGCACACCGGGACAGGGGGCGAGGGAGCAGTACTTC. Filled out from reference TRBV5-1 and TRBJ2-7, the complete variable domain reads KAGVTQTPRYLIKTRGQQVTLSCSPISGHRSVSWYQQTPGQGLQFLFEYFSETQRNKGNFPGRFSGRQFSNSRSEMNVSTLELGDSALYLCACTPGQGAREQYFGPGTRLTVT.